The 13 T cell receptor beta chains presented below share a single source sample, sequenced in a study of T cell changes during pregnancy in multiple sclerosis. Profiled with immunoSEQ multiplex PCR; TCRdb holds only in-frame clones, not every one. The data show 50,000 to 65,000 clones, over 85% seen once. Sample: CD8+ T cells from peripheral blood mononuclear cells, taken in the second trimester of pregnancy. Every receptor here comes from a female donor with multiple sclerosis, enrolled in a pregnancy study.

The V gene is TRBV5-1, the J gene TRBJ2-7; 11 bases map to TRBD1. Germline-derived CDR1 and CDR2 are SGHRS and YFSETQ. The V and J ends lost 1 base and 5 bases, in that order; junction bases with no gene match: 5. This CDR3 is 15 amino acids long. The chain's CDR3 is CASSLTGTGGNEQYF. In DNA form, the CDR3 reads TGCGCCAGCAGCTTGACGGGGACAGGGGGGAACGAGCAGTACTTC.

As regards this clone: The junction does not match germline at one end; this may be a read error. The chain is built from TRBV13 and TRBJ2-2, with D possibly being TRBD1 (5 bases). Germline CDR1 reads PRHDT; CDR2 reads FYEKMQ (reference sequence). The CDR3 length is 14 residues. The CDR3 reads CASSLGRGVGELFF. The CDR3 DNA is TGTGCCAGCAGCCTAGGAAGGGGTGTCGGGGAGCTGTTTTTT.

This rearrangement joins TRBV27 to TRBJ2-7, with D perhaps matching TRBD2 (7 bases). CDR1 is MNHEY and CDR2 is SMNVEV in the germline V gene (reference sequence). The CDR3 contains 14 residues. Trimming pared 6 bases from V and 2 bases from J, leaving 14 bases between. The CDR3 region is CASSSGTRTYEQYF. The CDR3, as DNA: TGTGCCAGCAGCAGCGGGACACGAACCTACGAGCAGTACTTC.

This chain uses TRBV2 with TRBJ2-2; TRBD2 agrees at 7 bases. Losses at the gene ends were 6 bases for V and 8 bases for J; bases not matched to a gene: 6. This CDR3 contains 13 residues. Looked up from germline, CDR1 is SNHLY and CDR2 is FYNNEI. The CDR3 loop reads CASRSSGEGELFF. The CDR3 DNA reads as TGTGCCAGCAGGTCCAGCGGGGAAGGGGAGCTGTTTTTT.

V usage is TRBV19 and J usage is TRBJ2-3, with 10 nucleotides matching TRBD1. Germline V CDR1 and CDR2: LNHDA, SQIVND (reference sequence). V gave up 7 bases and J gave up 3 bases; unmatched junction bases: 7. The CDR3 has 15 residues. The CDR3 is CASMSGTGATDTQYF. The CDR3 coding sequence is TGTGCCAGTATGTCCGGGACAGGGGCGACAGATACGCAGTATTTT. Full variable domain (remainder filled in from reference TRBV19 and TRBJ2-3): DGGITQSPKYLFRKEGQNVTLSCEQNLNHDAMYWYRQDPGQGLRLIYYSQIVNDFQKGDIAEGYSVSREKKESFPLTVTSAQKNPTAFYLCASMSGTGATDTQYFGPGTRLTVL.

The CDR3 region is CASSLSPLRSEQYF. CDR3 bases: TGTGCCAGCAGTTTATCCCCCCTCCGGTCCGAGCAGTACTTC. The J gene is TRBJ2-7, the V gene TRBV28; D is undetermined. In germline, CDR1 is MDHEN, CDR2 SYDVKM. The CDR3 is 14 residues long. Trimming removed 1 base from V and 6 bases from J, with 13 bases in between.

The chain carries TRBV6-5 and TRBJ1-1; 12 positions agree with TRBD1. CDR3 length: 15 residues. V shed 5 bases, J shed 2 bases, and the junction held 3 bases outside the gene matches. From germline, CDR1 is MNHEY and CDR2 SVGAGI. The CDR3 is CASSQGTGGNTEAFF. Written as DNA, the CDR3 is TGTGCCAGCAGTCAAGGGACAGGGGGCAACACTGAAGCTTTCTTT.

The chain couples TRBV5-1 to TRBJ2-7; D possibly corresponds to TRBD2 (6 bases). The CDR3 length is 16 residues. Germline values: CDR1 SGHRS, CDR2 YFSETQ. Trimming stripped 4 bases from V and 0 bases from J, with 17 bases between. CDR3 amino acids: CASSDRDSSFSYEQYF. CDR3 DNA sequence: TGCGCCAGCAGCGACCGGGACTCCAGTTTCTCCTACGAGCAGTACTTC.

The chain combines TRBV6-6 with TRBJ2-1, with D unresolved. The ends were cut back, 3 bases at V and 0 bases at J, with 3 bases in the middle. The CDR3 extends over 13 amino acids. Germline-derived CDR1 and CDR2 are MNHNY and SVGAGI (reference sequence). The CDR3 reads CASSYSSYNEQFF. Written as DNA, the CDR3 is TGTGCCAGCAGTTATAGCTCCTACAATGAGCAGTTCTTC.

This chain joins TRBV6-6 and TRBJ2-3; TRBD1 might be the D (5 bases). The V end was cut by 5 bases, the J end by 4 bases, with 13 bases between. Germline loops: CDR1 MNHNY, CDR2 SVGAGI (reference sequence). The CDR3 is 14 residues long. CDR3 in amino acids: CASSPREVADTQYF. The CDR3 DNA reads TGTGCCAGCAGTCCCAGGGAAGTGGCAGATACGCAGTATTTT.

The V gene is TRBV19, the J gene TRBJ2-7; D might be TRBD1 (5 bases). V was shortened by 5 bases and J by 6 bases, with 20 bases between the two germline ends. CDR1 and CDR2 from the germline V gene are LNHDA and SQIVND (reference sequence). This CDR3 has 15 residues. CDR3 amino acids: CASSARWGWTTEQYF. The CDR3 DNA follows: TGTGCCAGTAGTGCCCGTTGGGGCTGGACGACCGAGCAGTACTTC.

The chain recombines TRBV4-1 with TRBJ2-7, with 8 bases identical to TRBD2. The J segment lost 3 bases and the V segment lost 3 bases, leaving 13 bases of the junction unmatched. The germline V gene encodes CDR1 MGHRA and CDR2 YSYEKL. The CDR3 runs 17 residues. CDR3 region: CASSHGGLAGAHYEQYF. The CDR3 DNA sequence: TGCGCCAGCAGCCACGGGGGCCTAGCGGGTGCACACTACGAGCAGTACTTC.

This chain uses TRBV5-4 with TRBJ2-2, with TRBD2 matching over 15 bases. Germline V lookup: CDR1 SGHNT, CDR2 YYREEE (reference sequence). Trimming took 3 bases from V and 7 from J; bases not matched to a gene: 7. The CDR3 length is 17 residues. The CDR3 nucleotides are TGTGCCAGCAGCTACGGACTAGCGGGAGGGCCGAACGGGGAGCTGTTTTTT. Its translation: CASSYGLAGGPNGELFF.